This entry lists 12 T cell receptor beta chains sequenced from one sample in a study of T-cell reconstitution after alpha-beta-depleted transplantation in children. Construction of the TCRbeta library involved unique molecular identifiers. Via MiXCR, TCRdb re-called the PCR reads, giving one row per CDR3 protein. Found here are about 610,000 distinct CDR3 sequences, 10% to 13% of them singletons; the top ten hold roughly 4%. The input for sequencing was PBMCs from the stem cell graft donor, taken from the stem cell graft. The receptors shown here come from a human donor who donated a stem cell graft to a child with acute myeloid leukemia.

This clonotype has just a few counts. The CDR3 protein is CSARAEYEQYF. CDR3 nucleotides: TGCAGTGCTAGAGCGGAGTACGAGCAGTACTTC. The chain couples TRBV20-1 to TRBJ2-7; D gene uncertain. The CDR3 has 11 residues. Trimming stripped 1 base from V and 4 bases from J, with 5 bases between. From germline, CDR1 is DFQATT and CDR2 SNEGSKA (reference sequence).

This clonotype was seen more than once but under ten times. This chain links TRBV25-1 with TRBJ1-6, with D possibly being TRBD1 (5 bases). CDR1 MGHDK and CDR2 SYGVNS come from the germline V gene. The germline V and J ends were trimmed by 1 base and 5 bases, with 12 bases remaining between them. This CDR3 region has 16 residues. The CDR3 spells CASSEWGGTNNSPLHF. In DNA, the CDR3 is TGTGCCAGCAGTGAATGGGGAGGGACTAATAATTCACCCCTCCACTTT.

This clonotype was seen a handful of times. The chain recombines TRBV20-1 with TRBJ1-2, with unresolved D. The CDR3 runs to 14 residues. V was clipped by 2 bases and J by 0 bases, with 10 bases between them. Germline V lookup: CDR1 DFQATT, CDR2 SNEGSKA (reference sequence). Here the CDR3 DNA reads TGCAGTGCTAGAACGGGGTCCGCTAACTATGGCTACACCTTC. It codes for CSARTGSANYGYTF.

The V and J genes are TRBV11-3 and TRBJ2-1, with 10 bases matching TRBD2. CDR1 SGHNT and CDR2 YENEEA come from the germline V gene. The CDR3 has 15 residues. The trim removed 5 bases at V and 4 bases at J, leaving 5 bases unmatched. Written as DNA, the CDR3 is TGTGCCAGCAGCGGAAGGACTAGCGGATACAATGAGCAGTTCTTC. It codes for CASSGRTSGYNEQFF. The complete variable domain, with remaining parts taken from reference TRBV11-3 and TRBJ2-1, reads EAGVVQSPRYKIIEKKQPVAFWCNPISGHNTLYWYLQNLGQGPELLIRYENEEAVDDSQLPKDRFSAERLKGVDSTLKIQPAELGDSAVYLCASSGRTSGYNEQFFGPGTRLTVL.

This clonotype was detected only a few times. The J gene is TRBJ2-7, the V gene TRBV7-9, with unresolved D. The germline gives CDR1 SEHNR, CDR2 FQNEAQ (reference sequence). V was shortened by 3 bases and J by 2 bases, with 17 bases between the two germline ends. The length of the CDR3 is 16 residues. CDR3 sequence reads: CASSFSIRVNAYEQYF. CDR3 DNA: TGTGCCAGCAGCTTCAGTATTCGCGTTAACGCCTACGAGCAGTACTTC.

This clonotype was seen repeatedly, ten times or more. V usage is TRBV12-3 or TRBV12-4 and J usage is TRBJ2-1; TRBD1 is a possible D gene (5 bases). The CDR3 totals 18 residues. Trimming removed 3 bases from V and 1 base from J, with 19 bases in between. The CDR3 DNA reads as TGTGCCAGCAGTTTGACTCGGGCCCCCAAGGGGTCCTACAATGAGCAGTTCTTC. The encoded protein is CASSLTRAPKGSYNEQFF.

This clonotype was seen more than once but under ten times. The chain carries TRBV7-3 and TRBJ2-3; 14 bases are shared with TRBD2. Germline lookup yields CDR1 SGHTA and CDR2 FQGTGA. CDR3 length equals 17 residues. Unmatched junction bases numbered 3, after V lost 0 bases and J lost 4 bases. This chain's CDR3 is CASSLTGTSGSPDTQYF. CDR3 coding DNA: TGTGCCAGCAGCTTAACCGGGACTAGCGGGAGTCCAGATACGCAGTATTTT.

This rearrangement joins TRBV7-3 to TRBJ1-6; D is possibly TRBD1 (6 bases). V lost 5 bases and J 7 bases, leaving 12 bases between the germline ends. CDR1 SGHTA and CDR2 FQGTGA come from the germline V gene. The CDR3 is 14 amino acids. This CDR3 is CASSRTVGNSPLHF. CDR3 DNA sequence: TGTGCCAGCAGCCGGACAGTTGGAAATTCACCCCTCCACTTT.

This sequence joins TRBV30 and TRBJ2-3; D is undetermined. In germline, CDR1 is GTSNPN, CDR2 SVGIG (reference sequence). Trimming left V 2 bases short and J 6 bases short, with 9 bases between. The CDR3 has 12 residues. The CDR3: CAWSPDMDTQYF. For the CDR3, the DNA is TGTGCCTGGAGTCCCGACATGGATACGCAGTATTTT.

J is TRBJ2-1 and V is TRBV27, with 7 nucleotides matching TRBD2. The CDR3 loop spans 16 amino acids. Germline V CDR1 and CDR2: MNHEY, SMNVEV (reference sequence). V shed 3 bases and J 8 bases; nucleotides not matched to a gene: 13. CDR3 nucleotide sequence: TGTGCCAGCAGTTTCAGGGTAGCGGGTATCATGGATGAGCAGTTCTTC. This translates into CASSFRVAGIMDEQFF.

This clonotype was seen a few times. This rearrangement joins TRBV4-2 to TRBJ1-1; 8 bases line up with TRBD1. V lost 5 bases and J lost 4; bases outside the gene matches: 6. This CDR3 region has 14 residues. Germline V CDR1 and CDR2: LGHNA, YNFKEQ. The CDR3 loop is CASSSQGDGTEAFF. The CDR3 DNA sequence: TGTGCCAGCAGCTCACAGGGGGATGGCACTGAAGCTTTCTTT.

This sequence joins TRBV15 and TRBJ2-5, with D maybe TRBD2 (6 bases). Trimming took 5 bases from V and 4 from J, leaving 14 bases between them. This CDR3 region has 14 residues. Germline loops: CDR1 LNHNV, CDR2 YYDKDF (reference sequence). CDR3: CATSPGSLGETQYF. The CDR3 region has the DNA TGTGCCACCAGCCCCGGGAGTCTGGGAGAGACCCAGTACTTC.